This is a list of T cell receptor beta chains from one sample in a study of T cell changes during pregnancy in multiple sclerosis. Clones were read by immunoSEQ multiplex PCR, and TCRdb kept only the in-frame ones, dropping some. The sample comprises approximately 46,000 clones, about 90% of which are singletons, and approximately 9% rests with the top ten. Sequences were derived from CD8+ T cells from peripheral blood mononuclear cells, sampled after pregnancy. These receptors came from a female donor with multiple sclerosis, enrolled in a pregnancy study. The CDR3 runs from the conserved cysteine through the conserved F or W.

j_gene	v_gene	CDR3aa
TRBJ1-1	TRBV7-9	CASSLDHYRGNTEAFF
TRBJ1-5	TRBV4-2	CASSSGTATAWPQHF
TRBJ2-3	TRBV2	CASSEGDRNGANF
TRBJ2-3	TRBV7-9	CASSYYTDTQYF
TRBJ2-1	TRBV7-3	CASSLAGATYNEQFF
TRBJ2-7	TRBV27	CASSSLAGPGEQYF
TRBJ2-5	TRBV7-6	CASSLWAGVTETQYF
TRBJ2-7	TRBV7-6	CASSLSDRGLGYEQYF
TRBJ1-5	TRBV12-5	CASGYGTGPSTQHF
TRBJ1-5	TRBV4-2	CASSHTGEGQPQHF
TRBJ2-2	TRBV21-1	CASSKEETGRTGELFF
TRBJ1-1	TRBV5-8	CASSLSYEAFF
TRBJ2-2	TRBV6-1	CASSEWGLDGELFF
TRBJ2-1	TRBV6-5	CASSYGAGVGDEQFF
TRBJ2-7	TRBV29-1	CSVDQARGLFSEQYF
TRBJ2-2	TRBV19	CASSNLLAGAFVGELFF
.	TRBV4-1	CASSQPSGREGYEQYF
TRBJ1-6	TRBV13	CASSSTGGNNSPLHF
TRBJ2-3	TRBV28	CAGRGTLTDTQYF
TRBJ2-2	TRBV21-1	CASRLGGEDTGELFF
TRBJ1-4	TRBV14	CASSRVRGKDTEKLFF
TRBJ2-7	TRBV7-9	CASSFLSGTYEQYF
TRBJ2-3	TRBV25-1	CASSEPGLAGSSTDTQYF
TRBJ2-1	TRBV5-6	CASSLFSGWEQFF
TRBJ1-2	TRBV14	CASSQDWTVYGYTF
TRBJ2-3	TRBV18	CASSPQDSGTDTQYF
TRBJ1-4	TRBV9	CASSGPSEKLFF
TRBJ2-1	TRBV19	CASSIVGAEQFF
TRBJ1-2	TRBV7-9	CASSLAGQGAGGYTF
TRBJ1-6	TRBV5-4	CASSLSPTESSYNSPLHF